What follows is one T cell receptor (beta chain) and its context. Its antigen is undetermined. These data belong to a study of post-analysis software for immune sequencing data. The study, taken as a whole, reports: Multiple sclerosis patients showed significantly lower normalized Chao1 diversity than controls did. Elevated frequency relative to controls characterized roughly five TRBV segments in patients, TRBV5-6, TRBV5-1 and TRBV20-1 among them.

Trimming took 4 bases from V and 1 from J; bases not matched to a gene: 0. CDR1 and CDR2 from the germline V gene are ENHRY and SYGVKD. The CDR3 loop spans 15 amino acids. cDNA libraries for TCR beta contained unique molecular identifiers. TCRdb reprocessed the PCR reads with MiXCR, giving one entry per CDR3 protein. The profile shows hundreds of thousands of distinct CDR3 sequences, 25% to 30% of them singletons. The sequencing input was blood. The chain recombines TRBV10-3 with TRBJ2-5; 13 nucleotides line up with TRBD2. This TCR derives from a girl between 5 and 17 years old with multiple sclerosis. CDR3 loop: CAISGLAGGQETQYF. The DNA for the CDR3 is TGTGCCATCAGTGGACTAGCGGGGGGCCAAGAGACCCAGTACTTC.